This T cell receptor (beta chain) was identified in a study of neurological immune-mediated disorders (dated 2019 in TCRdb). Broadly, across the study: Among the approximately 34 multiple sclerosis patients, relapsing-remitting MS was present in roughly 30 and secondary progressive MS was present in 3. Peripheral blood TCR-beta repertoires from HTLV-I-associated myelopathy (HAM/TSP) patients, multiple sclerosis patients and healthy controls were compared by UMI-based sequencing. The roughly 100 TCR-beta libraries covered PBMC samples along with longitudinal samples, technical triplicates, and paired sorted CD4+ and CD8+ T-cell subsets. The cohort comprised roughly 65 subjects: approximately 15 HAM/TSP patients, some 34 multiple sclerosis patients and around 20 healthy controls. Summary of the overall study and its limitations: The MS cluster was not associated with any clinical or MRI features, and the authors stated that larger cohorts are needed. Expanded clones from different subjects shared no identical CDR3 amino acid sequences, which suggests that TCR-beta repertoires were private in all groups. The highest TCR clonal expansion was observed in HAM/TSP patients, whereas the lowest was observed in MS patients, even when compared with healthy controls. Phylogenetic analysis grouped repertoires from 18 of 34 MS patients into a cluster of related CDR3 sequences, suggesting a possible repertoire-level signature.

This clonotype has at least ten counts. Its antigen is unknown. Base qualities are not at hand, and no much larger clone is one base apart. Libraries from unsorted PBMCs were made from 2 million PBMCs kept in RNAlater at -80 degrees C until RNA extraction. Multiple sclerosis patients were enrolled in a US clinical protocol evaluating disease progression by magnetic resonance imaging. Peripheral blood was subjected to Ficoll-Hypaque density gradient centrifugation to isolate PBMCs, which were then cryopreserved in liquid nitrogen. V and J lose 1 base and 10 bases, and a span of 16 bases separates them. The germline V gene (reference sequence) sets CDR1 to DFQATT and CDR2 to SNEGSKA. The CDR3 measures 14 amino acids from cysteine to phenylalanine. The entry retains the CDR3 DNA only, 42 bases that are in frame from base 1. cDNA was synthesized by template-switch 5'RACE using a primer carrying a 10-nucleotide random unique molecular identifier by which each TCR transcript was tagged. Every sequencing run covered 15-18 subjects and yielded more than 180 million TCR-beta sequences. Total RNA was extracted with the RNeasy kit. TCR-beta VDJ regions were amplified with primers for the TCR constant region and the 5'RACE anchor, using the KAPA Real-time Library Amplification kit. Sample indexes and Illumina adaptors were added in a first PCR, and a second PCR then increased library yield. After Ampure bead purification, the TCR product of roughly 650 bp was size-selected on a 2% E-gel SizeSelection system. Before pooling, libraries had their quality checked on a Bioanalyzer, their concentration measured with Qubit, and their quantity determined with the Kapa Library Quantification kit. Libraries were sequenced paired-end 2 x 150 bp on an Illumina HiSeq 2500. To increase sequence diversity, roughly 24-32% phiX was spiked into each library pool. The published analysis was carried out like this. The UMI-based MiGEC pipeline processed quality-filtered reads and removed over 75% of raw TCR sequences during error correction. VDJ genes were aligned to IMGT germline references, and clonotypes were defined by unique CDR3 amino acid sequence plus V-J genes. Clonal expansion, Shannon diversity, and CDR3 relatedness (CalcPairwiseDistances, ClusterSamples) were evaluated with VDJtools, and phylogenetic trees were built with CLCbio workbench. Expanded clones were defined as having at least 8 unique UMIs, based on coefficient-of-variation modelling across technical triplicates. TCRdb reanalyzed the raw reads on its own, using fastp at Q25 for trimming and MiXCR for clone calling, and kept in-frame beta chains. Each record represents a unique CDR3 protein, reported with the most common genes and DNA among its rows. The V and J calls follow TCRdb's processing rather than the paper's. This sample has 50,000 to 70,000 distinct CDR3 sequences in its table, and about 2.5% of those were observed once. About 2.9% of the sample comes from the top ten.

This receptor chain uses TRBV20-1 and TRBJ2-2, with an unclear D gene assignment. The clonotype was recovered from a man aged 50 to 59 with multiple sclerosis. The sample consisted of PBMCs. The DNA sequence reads TGCAGTGCTAGAGTAGAAAGAACTCGTTCGGAGCTGTTTTTT. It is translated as CSARVERTRSELFF.